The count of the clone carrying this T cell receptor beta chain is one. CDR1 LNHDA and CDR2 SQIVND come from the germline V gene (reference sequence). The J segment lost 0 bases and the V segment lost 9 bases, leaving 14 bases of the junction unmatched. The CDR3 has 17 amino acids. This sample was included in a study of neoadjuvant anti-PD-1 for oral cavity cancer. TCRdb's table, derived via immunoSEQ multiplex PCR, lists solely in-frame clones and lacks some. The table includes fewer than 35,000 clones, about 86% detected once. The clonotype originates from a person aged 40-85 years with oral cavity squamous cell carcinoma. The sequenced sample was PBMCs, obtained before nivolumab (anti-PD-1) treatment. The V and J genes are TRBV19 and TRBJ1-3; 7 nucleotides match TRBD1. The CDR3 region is CASKNPRTGRSGNTIYF. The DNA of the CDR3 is TGTGCCAGCAAGAACCCTAGGACAGGCCGCTCTGGAAACACCATATATTTT.